This T cell receptor beta chain is from a study of shared clonotypes between healthy human individuals (dated by TCRdb to 2018 to 2021). Concerning the study at large: The cohort included three men and a couple of women between 18 and 49 years of age. For each donor, CD4 naive and CD4 memory were each given three plates, CD8 naive was given two plates, and CD8 memory was given one plate. The study deeply sequenced blood TCR repertoires of about 5 healthy adults to estimate repertoire size and the extent of clonotype sharing between individuals. Libraries were prepared and TCR repertoires were sequenced by different laboratories using diverse techniques, in order to increase sequencing depth and limit assay-specific biases. Each donor's leukapheresis produced roughly between about 0.9 and 9.5 billion PBMCs.

From V the trimming removes 6 bases and from J it removes 6 bases, while the gene matches leave 17 bases of the junction unaccounted for. The CDR3 has 17 amino acids, counting the end cysteine and phenylalanine. This entry keeps only the CDR3 DNA: 51 bases, framed from base 1. The germline V gene encodes CDR1 WNHNN and CDR2 SYGVQD (reference sequence). Donors were healthy HIV-negative adults with no recently reported acute infections or vaccinations. Only Caucasian adults living in Nashville, Tennessee, USA were represented among the donors. Magnetic negative selection was used to enrich CD4+ T cells, after which naive cells were positively selected on CD45RA and the negative fraction became the memory subset. Blood was collected by leukapheresis, and PBMCs were isolated by Ficoll-Histopaque density gradient centrifugation and then cryopreserved in liquid nitrogen vapor phase. Analytical flow cytometry was used to check the purity and quantity of each magnetically sorted T cell population. Genomic DNA was isolated from each sorted fraction and quantified by UV absorbance on a Nanodrop 2000c.

Of note for this clone: This clone's antigen is unknown. Base qualities are not recorded, but no much larger clone differs from it by a single base.

Study-level results and caveats: Clonotypes shared by all four sorted-subset donors showed higher generation probabilities than non-shared clonotypes. Rarefaction of sorted-subset datasets indicated incomplete sequencing despite the large sequencing depth. Because the study included only a small number of donors, the genetic and exposure-history diversity represented was limited. Sharing across a handful of donors was observed for approximately 4.6% of naive CD4, about 3.2% of naive CD8, 2% to 2.5% of memory CD4, and roughly 0.43% of memory CD8 clonotypes. Only blood was sampled, and tissue TCR repertoires likely differ from those in blood. Pairwise subsampling led to the expectation that sequencing depth would affect the degree of clonotype sharing among donors. Larger estimated clonotype richness was generally found for naive subsets than for memory subsets.

Using the deep immunoSEQ assay, multiplex PCR amplified TCR CDR3 regions from genomic DNA. Extracted genomic DNA from each cell subset was distributed evenly across all wells of several immunoSEQ 96-well plates, and each plate was treated as a replicate. Each replicate PCR for sorted subsets received about 220 ng genomic DNA, equal to some 32,000 T cell genomes. Purified libraries were quantified with a Qubit 3.0 fluorometer, sized on a Bioanalyzer 2100, and re-quantified with the KAPA Library Quantification kit. Every immunoSEQ 96-well plate was sequenced on a dedicated single-read 150-cycle Illumina NextSeq 550 flow cell. The authors' analysis ran thus. Because the immunoSEQ output held only junctional sequences and lacked quality scores, the filtering could not match the filtering applied to full-length reads. Sequences were annotated with PyIR, a Python wrapper for IgBLAST v1.9, using IMGT germline references to assign V/J genes and CDR3. Reads with weak V/J assignments (E-value above 1e-6), missing CDR3, stop codons, out-of-frame junctions, or ambiguous translated residues were removed. V3J clonotypes were defined as sequences sharing the same inferred V gene, J gene, and CDR3 amino acid sequence. Percentage overlap between repertoires was calculated by dividing the number of shared unique clonotypes by the size of the smaller repertoire. Richness of each repertoire was evaluated using RTK rarefaction, the Chao1 estimator, and Recon v2.1 estimates of unobserved clonotypes. OLGA was used to compute generation probabilities for all TCRbeta clonotypes that the gDNA method yielded from a few donors. Not all clones reach the TCRdb copy of this immuneACCESS table, which keeps in-frame sequences only. Checked studies attribute under half of the gap to unresolved V genes and leave the rest unexplained. The V and J calls and the clone size are those of that table, but D and trimming were determined from the DNA. In all, the sample holds 2 million to 2.5 million clones, and 80% to 95% of those were seen once. The ten most abundant clones make up approximately 0.37% of the sample.

The V and J genes are TRBV10-1 and TRBJ2-1; 7 nucleotides in the junction match TRBD2. The material sequenced was naive CD4+ T cells from PBMCs. The cell subset or site tag for this specimen amounts to: CD45RA+ positively selected. The receptor's source is a man younger than 35 in good health. Some clones in this sample may be carry-over from other donors' samples. The nucleotides read TGCGCCAGCAGCGAGGAGGGGACTTTGGGCGGGAGCAATGAGCAGTTCTTC. Its coded protein is CASSEEGTLGGSNEQFF.